This note documents a single T cell receptor (beta chain) sequence. The V gene end was trimmed by 7 bases and the J gene end by 5 bases; junction bases not matched to a gene: 6. The length of the CDR3 is 13 residues. Looked up from germline, CDR1 is SQVTM and CDR2 is ANQGSEA. The sample belongs to a study of blood T cell repertoires in COVID-19. About the study: In each case, the material was cDNA or gDNA derived from T cells, B-cell-depleted T cells, or PBMCs.

The study assigned cohorts using participant-reported clinical history. The data were produced by immunoSEQ multiplex PCR, yet TCRdb's version contains in-frame clones alone and is incomplete. The repertoire holds about 300,000 clones, 90% seen once, with approximately 4% in the top ten. Sequencing was performed on PBMCs or T cells enriched from blood (not recorded which). J is TRBJ2-2 and V is TRBV29-1, with TRBD2 identical over 8 bases. This TCR was recovered from a woman aged 18-30 years with acute COVID-19. CDR3: CSGREGQTGELFF. As DNA, the CDR3 is TGCAGCGGACGGGAGGGCCAGACCGGGGAGCTGTTTTTT.